The rows below give T cell receptor beta chains drawn from one sample of a study of blood T cells in healthy people across ages. TCRdb fed the 5' RACE reads into MiXCR, producing one record per CDR3 protein. The data show roughly 1,800,000 distinct CDR3 sequences, about 50% seen once. The material sequenced was blood. These receptors originate from a woman aged 40 to 50 in good health. Both conserved end residues are part of each CDR3. The order of the fields is CDR3 length, clone size, V gene, D gene, J gene, CDR3 protein, CDR3 DNA. D genes are given only for firm matches. A row's size may be missing; if present it is once, few, many or a size class.

15	-	TRBV7-2	-	TRBJ2-7	CASSLAGRGGYEQYF	TGTGCCAGCAGCTTAGCAGGCAGGGGAGGCTACGAGCAGTACTTC
17	-	TRBV4-1	TRBD2	TRBJ2-3	CASSHPIAGASTDTQYF	TGCGCCAGCAGCCACCCCATAGCGGGAGCTAGCACAGATACGCAGTATTTT
17	-	TRBV18	-	TRBJ1-1	CASSPSPIGTTNTEAFF	TGTGCCAGCTCACCAAGTCCAATCGGGACAACGAACACTGAAGCTTTCTTT
16	-	TRBV5-1	TRBD2	TRBJ2-3	CASSLGRRAGGDTQYF	TGCGCCAGCAGCTTGGGCCGACGAGCGGGGGGTGATACGCAGTATTTT
15	-	TRBV4-1	TRBD2	TRBJ2-1	CASSHPGLAYNEQFF	TGCGCCAGCAGCCACCCGGGACTAGCCTACAATGAGCAGTTCTTC
13	few	TRBV3-1	-	TRBJ2-5	CASSQGGSLTQYF	TGTGCCAGCAGCCAAGGAGGGAGTTTGACCCAGTACTTC
14	few	TRBV5-5	-	TRBJ2-7	CASSQPGHRAEQYF	TGTGCCAGCAGCCAACCCGGACACCGCGCCGAGCAGTACTTC
14	-	TRBV5-6	-	TRBJ1-1	CASSFGILGTEAFF	TGTGCCAGCAGCTTCGGGATCCTGGGCACTGAAGCTTTCTTT
13	-	TRBV20-1	TRBD2	TRBJ2-2	CSHPGGNTGELFF	TGCAGTCATCCGGGGGGGAACACCGGGGAGCTGTTTTTT
13	-	TRBV29-1	-	TRBJ2-7	CSVAGGLRYGQYF	TGCAGCGTTGCGGGGGGCCTCCGATACGGGCAGTACTTC
13	-	TRBV2	-	TRBJ2-3	CASMVGSTDTQYF	TGTGCCAGCATGGTGGGTAGCACAGATACGCAGTATTTT
18	-	TRBV12-3/TRBV12-4	-	TRBJ2-7	CASSFGGAWQGNYYEQYF	TGTGCCAGCAGTTTTGGGGGGGCCTGGCAGGGTAATTACTACGAGCAGTACTTC
15	-	TRBV5-1	-	TRBJ2-1	CASSLGRGPGDEQFF	TGCGCCAGCAGCTTGGGGCGGGGGCCAGGCGATGAGCAGTTCTTC
11	-	TRBV4-2	-	TRBJ2-5	CASSDGGLQYF	TGTGCCAGCAGCGATGGTGGCCTCCAGTACTTC
15	few	TRBV6-2/TRBV6-3	TRBD1	TRBJ2-5	CASSRPGQKQETQYF	TGTGCCAGCAGCCGACCGGGACAGAAACAAGAGACCCAGTACTTC
13	-	TRBV24-1	-	TRBJ2-3	CATSRAIVDTQYF	TGTGCCACCAGCCGTGCTATAGTGGATACGCAGTATTTT
13	-	TRBV19	TRBD2	TRBJ2-7	CASSTSGGYEQYF	TGTGCCAGTAGTACTAGCGGGGGATACGAGCAGTACTTC
16	-	TRBV15	-	TRBJ2-5	CATSRDRGRFQETQYF	TGTGCCACCAGCAGAGATAGGGGCCGTTTTCAAGAGACCCAGTACTTC
15	-	TRBV20-1	-	TRBJ2-1	CSARGARGPYNEQFF	TGCAGTGCTAGGGGTGCCAGGGGCCCCTACAATGAGCAGTTCTTC
14	-	TRBV9	-	TRBJ1-2	CASSVATTGYGYTF	TGTGCCAGCAGCGTAGCTACTACGGGCTATGGCTACACCTTC
13	-	TRBV6-5	-	TRBJ2-1	CASSDGLGTQQFF	TGTGCCAGCAGTGACGGCCTCGGGACACAGCAGTTCTTC
16	-	TRBV20-1	TRBD1	TRBJ2-1	CSARLGQGVSYNEQFF	TGCAGTGCTAGATTGGGACAGGGGGTGTCCTACAATGAGCAGTTCTTC